This T cell receptor beta chain was identified during a study of T cell responses to AZD1222 COVID-19 vaccine. CDR3 length: 15 amino acids. CDR1 and CDR2 from the germline V gene are SEHNR and FQNEAQ (reference sequence). Trimming cost V 4 bases and J 2 bases, with 9 bases left between them. Clones were sequenced by immunoSEQ multiplex PCR, and TCRdb holds only the in-frame ones, with some missing. The sample shows about 100,000 clones, about 90% of them seen only once. Points from the study as a whole: With two AZD1222 doses given, Spike-specific TCR breadth and depth both rose. Possibly, clonal diversity was underestimated; donors were largely white British and included more females. Only a handful of AZD1222 recipients, roughly 6 in all, had baseline seropositivity.

This clone appeared many times. The antigen is undetermined. The origin of this receptor is an adult in good health. Specimen: peripheral blood, collected on day 0 of MenACWY control vaccination. The chain combines TRBV7-9 with TRBJ2-6; D gene ambiguous. The CDR3 region has the DNA TGTGCCAGCAGCTCGAACCCCGCTGGGGCCAACGTCCTGACTTTC. It specifies CASSSNPAGANVLTF.